The next 9 T cell receptor beta chains were all read from a single sample in a study of control samples from healthy donors and cancer patients. The method was immunoSEQ multiplex PCR; TCRdb's version includes in-frame clones alone and lacks a portion of them. The sample includes around 120,000 clones, 88% of them seen just once. The specimen sequenced was blood. All receptors come from a man aged 40-49 years in good health.

The CDR3: CASSLGGGGTEAFF. CDR3 sequence (DNA): TGTGCCAGCAGCCTAGGGGGAGGGGGCACTGAAGCTTTCTTT. This chain uses TRBV7-2 with TRBJ1-1; a possible D gene is TRBD1 (6 bases). V was pared by 5 bases and J by 4 bases, with 14 bases between. Germline CDR1 is SGHTA and CDR2 is FQGNSA. The CDR3 loop spans 14 amino acids. Full variable domain (rest looked up from reference TRBV7-2 and TRBJ1-1): GAGVSQSPSNKVTEKGKDVELRCDPISGHTALYWYRQSLGQGLEFLIYFQGNSAPDKSGLPSDRFSAERTGGSVSTLTIQRTQQEDSAVYLCASSLGGGGTEAFFGQGTRLTVV.

V is TRBV9 and J is TRBJ1-3; no reliable D call. V dropped 6 bases and J dropped 0 bases, with 10 bases sitting between them. CDR3 size: 14 residues. Looked up from germline, CDR1 is SGDLS and CDR2 is YYNGEE. CDR3 residues: CASNSMDSGNTIYF. The CDR3 DNA follows: TGTGCCAGCAACTCTATGGACTCTGGAAACACCATATATTTT.

This sequence joins TRBV13 and TRBJ1-1, with D hard to call. The CDR3 sequence is 14 residues long. Germline loops: CDR1 PRHDT, CDR2 FYEKMQ (reference sequence). V was trimmed by 1 base and J by 4 bases, leaving 10 bases between them. CDR3 coding DNA: TGTGCCAGCAGCTTAGTGGCAAGGGTCACTGAAGCTTTCTTT. Translated: CASSLVARVTEAFF.

V gene TRBV19 combines with J gene TRBJ1-6; tentatively, D is TRBD1 (5 bases). Trimming left V 8 bases short and J 0 bases short, with 20 bases between. The CDR3 has 18 amino acids. Per the germline V gene, CDR1 is LNHDA and CDR2 is SQIVND (reference sequence). CDR3 bases: TGTGCCAGTCGAACCGGGACCCCCGGAAGCTCCTATAATTCACCCCTCCACTTT. Translated: CASRTGTPGSSYNSPLHF.

With regard to this clone: Different DNA sequences within this sample yield the same CDR3. The V call is TRBV5-1, the J call TRBJ1-5; D remains unclear. Germline CDR1 is SGHRS and CDR2 is YFSETQ. V lost 0 bases and J 5 bases, leaving 6 bases between the germline ends. This CDR3 has 13 amino acids. CDR3 loop: CASSLGGDQPQHF. CDR3 bases: TGCGCCAGCAGCTTGGGAGGAGATCAGCCCCAGCATTTT.

The genes are TRBV18 and TRBJ2-5, with TRBD1 as a possible D gene (5 bases). Trimming took 1 base from V and 4 from J, leaving 10 bases between them. Germline-derived CDR1 and CDR2 are KGHSH and LQKENI. The CDR3 runs to 14 residues. The CDR3 DNA reads TGTGCCAGCTCACCACACTTCAGGGTAGAGACCCAGTACTTC. It yields the protein CASSPHFRVETQYF.

J is TRBJ1-1 and V is TRBV7-2, with D possibly TRBD1 on 6 matching bases. Germline-derived CDR1 and CDR2 are SGHTA and FQGNSA. V was cut by 5 bases and J by 0 bases, with 19 bases left in between. The CDR3 runs to 17 residues. CDR3 amino acids: CASSPGTSLILNTEAFF. In DNA, the CDR3 is TGTGCCAGCAGCCCCGGGACAAGTCTAATTCTGAACACTGAAGCTTTCTTT.

The V and J genes are TRBV5-1 and TRBJ2-7; 7 bases line up with TRBD1. V lost 2 bases to trimming and J lost 4 bases; unmatched junction nucleotides: 9. The CDR3 has 15 amino acids. CDR1 SGHRS and CDR2 YFSETQ come from the germline V gene. DNA for the CDR3: TGCGCCAGCAGCTTCCTACAGGGGCGGAATTACGAGCAGTACTTC. Its translation is CASSFLQGRNYEQYF.

This chain uses TRBV5-4 with TRBJ2-7; possible D gene TRBD1, 5 bases. The CDR3 is 14 residues long. Per the germline V gene, CDR1 is SGHNT and CDR2 is YYREEE (reference sequence). V lost 2 bases and J lost 3, with 12 bases in between. The CDR3 here is CASSFAGRVYEQYF. CDR3 in DNA: TGTGCCAGCAGCTTTGCCGGCAGGGTCTACGAGCAGTACTTC.